This T cell receptor beta chain was found in a study of blood T cell repertoires in COVID-19. This table comes from immunoSEQ multiplex PCR, and its TCRdb copy is limited to in-frame clones, with some not included. Of 300,000 to 400,000 clones in the sample, more than 70% were seen once. Cohort placement rested on clinical history that participants reported themselves. Symptom resolution, clearance, or two negative PCRs marked the recovered donors of Cohort 3. The V gene's germline CDR1 is LNHDA and CDR2 SQIVND (reference sequence). CDR3 size: 13 residues. Trimming stripped 3 bases from V and 3 bases from J, with 7 bases between.

The chain employs TRBV19 and TRBJ2-3; D is uncertain. The source material was PBMCs or T cells enriched from blood (not recorded which). The TCR was taken from a woman under 30 who had recovered from COVID-19. The CDR3 loop reads CASSMSATDTQYF. CDR3 coding DNA: TGTGCCAGTAGTATGTCAGCGACAGATACGCAGTATTTT. Full variable domain (rest looked up from reference TRBV19 and TRBJ2-3): DGGITQSPKYLFRKEGQNVTLSCEQNLNHDAMYWYRQDPGQGLRLIYYSQIVNDFQKGDIAEGYSVSREKKESFPLTVTSAQKNPTAFYLCASSMSATDTQYFGPGTRLTVL.